Shown below are 4 T cell receptor beta chains from a single sample sequenced in a study of PD-1 blockade in classical Hodgkin lymphoma. Noted time point: newly diagnosed, previously untreated cHL patient sample. Assay used: immunoSEQ multiplex PCR; TCRdb lists only in-frame clones, some missing. The sample lists over 25,000 clones; approximately 94% were seen once. Material: peripheral blood mononuclear cells (PBMCs). The receptors here all came from a human donor with classical Hodgkin lymphoma.

The chain links TRBV2 to TRBJ1-6; D uncertain. Per the germline V gene, CDR1 is SNHLY and CDR2 is FYNNEI. The V end was cut by 3 bases, the J end by 5 bases, with 11 bases between. This CDR3 region has 15 residues. CDR3 sequence reads: CASSDRGHHNSPLHF. DNA of the CDR3: TGTGCCAGCAGTGATCGAGGGCACCATAATTCACCCCTCCACTTT.

The J gene is TRBJ1-2, the V gene TRBV20-1; D not resolved. Germline CDR1 is DFQATT and CDR2 is SNEGSKA (reference sequence). The CDR3 contains 11 residues. V shed 6 bases and J shed 6 bases, with 11 bases lying between them. DNA for the CDR3: TGCAGTGCATCCCCCGGGCATGGCTACACCTTC. It yields the protein CSASPGHGYTF.

This rearrangement joins TRBV30 to TRBJ1-5; D may be TRBD1 (5 bases). The CDR3 is made up of 15 amino acids. Germline V gene sequence: CDR1 GTSNPN, CDR2 SVGIG (reference sequence). V was pared by 2 bases and J by 5 bases, with 16 bases between. CDR3 in amino acids: CAWSPGLFAYQPQHF. Written as DNA, the CDR3 is TGTGCCTGGAGTCCGGGACTTTTCGCCTATCAGCCCCAGCATTTT.

The chain is built from TRBV30 and TRBJ2-2, with D possibly TRBD1 on 5 matching bases. Germline-derived CDR1 and CDR2 are GTSNPN and SVGIG (reference sequence). Trimming removed 3 bases from V and 6 bases from J, with 11 bases in between. The CDR3 totals 13 residues. The CDR3, as DNA: TGTGCCTGGAGCGACAGATTCGCCGGGGAGCTGTTTTTT. Encoded protein: CAWSDRFAGELFF.